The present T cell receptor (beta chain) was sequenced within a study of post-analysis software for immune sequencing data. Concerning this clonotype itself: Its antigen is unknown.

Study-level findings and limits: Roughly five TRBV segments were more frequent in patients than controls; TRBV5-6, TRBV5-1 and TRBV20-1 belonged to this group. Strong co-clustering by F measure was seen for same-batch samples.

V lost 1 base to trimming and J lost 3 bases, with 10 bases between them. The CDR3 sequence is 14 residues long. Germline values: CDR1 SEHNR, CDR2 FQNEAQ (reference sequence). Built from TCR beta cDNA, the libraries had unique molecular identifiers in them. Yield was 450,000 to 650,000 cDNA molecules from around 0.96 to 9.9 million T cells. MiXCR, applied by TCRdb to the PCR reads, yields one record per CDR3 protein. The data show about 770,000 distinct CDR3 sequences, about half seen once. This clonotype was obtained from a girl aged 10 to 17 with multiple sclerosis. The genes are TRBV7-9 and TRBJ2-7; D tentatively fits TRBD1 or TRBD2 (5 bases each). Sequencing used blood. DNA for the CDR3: TGTGCCAGCAGCTTAGTCGGGGACGTCTACGAGCAGTACTTC. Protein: CASSLVGDVYEQYF.